What follows are 8 T cell receptor beta chains derived from one specimen sequenced in a study of blood T cell repertoires in COVID-19. Libraries were prepared by immunoSEQ multiplex PCR; TCRdb keeps only in-frame clonotypes and omits some of them. The sample records 250,000 to 300,000 clones, 88% being singletons. Sequenced: peripheral blood. The receptors were gathered from a woman aged 25-40 years with COVID-19, enrolled during active disease.

The chain employs TRBV4-1 and TRBJ1-2; the match to TRBD1 covers 7 bases. CDR1 and CDR2 from the germline V gene are MGHRA and YSYEKL. V was clipped by 0 bases and J by 4 bases; unmatched bases: 2. The CDR3 runs 14 residues. The CDR3 sequence is CASSQEGTVYGYTF. In DNA, the CDR3 is TGCGCCAGCAGCCAAGAGGGGACAGTCTATGGCTACACCTTC.

The V gene is TRBV5-4, the J gene TRBJ2-2; 8 positions match TRBD2. The length of the CDR3 is 16 residues. Germline values: CDR1 SGHNT, CDR2 YYREEE (reference sequence). The V segment lost 3 bases and the J segment 2 bases; nucleotides outside the gene matches: 6. The CDR3 loop is CASSSRAGENTGELFF. As DNA, the CDR3 is TGTGCCAGCAGCTCCCGAGCGGGGGAAAACACCGGGGAGCTGTTTTTT.

This chain connects TRBV7-2 to TRBJ2-7; 8 bases line up with TRBD1. CDR1 and CDR2 from the germline V gene are SGHTA and FQGNSA. The CDR3 totals 16 residues. V dropped 1 base and J dropped 2; count of bases not matched to a gene: 7. For the CDR3, the DNA is TGTGCCAGCAGCTTAGGGGCGACAGGGGAGGCCTACGAGCAGTACTTC. It yields the protein CASSLGATGEAYEQYF.

The chain is built from TRBV19 and TRBJ1-1, with D possibly TRBD1 on 5 matching bases. The CDR3 consists of 12 residues. The V end was cut by 6 bases, the J end by 4 bases, with 9 bases between. CDR1 is LNHDA, CDR2 SQIVND, per germline (reference sequence). CDR3 amino acids: CASSDRSTEAFF. CDR3 coding DNA: TGTGCCAGTAGCGACAGATCCACTGAAGCTTTCTTT.

This chain connects TRBV30 to TRBJ1-1; tentatively, D is TRBD1 (6 bases). Germline CDR1 and CDR2: GTSNPN and SVGIG (reference sequence). The CDR3 is 14 amino acids. Trimming took off 5 bases at V and 1 base at J, with 14 bases between the two ends. The CDR3 bases are TGTGCCTGGGGCGAACAGGGTTCGAACACTGAAGCTTTCTTT. Translated: CAWGEQGSNTEAFF.

V and J are TRBV14 and TRBJ1-1; possibly TRBD1 for D (6 bases). There are 14 residues in the CDR3. Trimming took off 0 bases at V and 5 bases at J, with 10 bases between the two ends. Germline V lookup: CDR1 SGHDN, CDR2 FVKESK. CDR3 sequence: CASSQEIQGTEAFF. The CDR3 DNA reads TGTGCCAGCAGCCAAGAAATACAGGGTACTGAAGCTTTCTTT.

The chain has TRBV11-1 and TRBJ2-7; TRBD1 is a possible D gene (5 bases). Germline values: CDR1 SGHAT, CDR2 FQDESV (reference sequence). The CDR3 runs to 13 residues. V lost 5 bases and J 1 base, leaving 9 bases between the germline ends. The CDR3 nucleotides are TGTGCCAGCAGCCCTAGACAGTCCTACGAGCAGTACTTC. This codes for CASSPRQSYEQYF.

This clone was seen a handful of times. This chain links TRBV24-1 with TRBJ1-1; D unclear. Deletions cut 5 bases from V and 7 bases from J, with 7 bases between. CDR3 length: 11 amino acids. Germline V gene data show CDR1 as KGHDR and CDR2 as SFDVKD. CDR3 in amino acids: CATSVSGEAFF. The CDR3 nucleotides read TGTGCCACCAGTGTCTCGGGTGAAGCTTTCTTT.